The rows below give T cell receptor beta chains drawn from one sample of a study of blood T cell repertoires in COVID-19. TCRdb keeps only in-frame clones here, not all; method: immunoSEQ multiplex PCR. The sample shows approximately 440,000 clones, about nine tenths of them seen only once. What was sequenced was PBMCs or T cells enriched from blood (not recorded which). The origin of the receptors is a man aged 18 to 35 who had recovered from COVID-19. Both conserved end residues are part of each CDR3. Each record gives: J gene, D gene, V gene, CDR3 protein. A D gene is named only where the DNA matches it firmly.

TRBJ1-1,NA,TRBV28,CASSLWGQGERKEAFF
TRBJ1-3,TRBD1,TRBV18,CASSEDRGPGNTIYF
TRBJ1-5,NA,TRBV19,CASSIETGNQPQHF
TRBJ1-3,NA,TRBV6-5,CASSYSGVGNTIYF
TRBJ2-7,NA,TRBV11-2,CASSLTDIGSYEQYF
TRBJ2-5,TRBD1,TRBV7-9,CASSHYLGQGAGETQYF
TRBJ2-7,NA,TRBV4-1,CASSHGLPTGKNEQYF
TRBJ2-2,NA,TRBV18,CASSPLLAQMYGELFF
TRBJ2-7,TRBD2,TRBV2,CASRRGLAGGIYEQYF
TRBJ1-4,NA,TRBV10-1,CASSPGTKNEKLFF
TRBJ1-2,NA,TRBV5-1,CASSEDRGGYTF
TRBJ1-1,NA,TRBV14,CASSPRGGNTEAFF
TRBJ2-3,TRBD2,TRBV10-3,CAISESGLAGFGTDTQYF
TRBJ2-3,TRBD2,TRBV7-9,CASSRRGSDTQYF
TRBJ1-1,NA,TRBV12-3/TRBV12-4,CASTLTGDTEAFF
TRBJ2-2,NA,TRBV19,CASGARGTGELFF
TRBJ1-5,TRBD1,TRBV5-5,CASSSGQGNQPQHF
TRBJ1-1,TRBD1,TRBV16,CASSDRGDTEAFF
TRBJ1-2,NA,TRBV10-3,CAISPGRVAGNYGYTF
TRBJ2-3,TRBD2,TRBV2,CASSADAGGPQYF
TRBJ1-3,NA,TRBV9,CASSVADFSGNTIYF
TRBJ2-1,NA,TRBV21-1,CASSHDSGTSGGQTYNEQFF
TRBJ2-2,NA,TRBV2,CASILRGTGELFF
TRBJ1-5,TRBD1,TRBV28,CASSPRQGDQPQHF
TRBJ2-2,TRBD2,TRBV13,CASRATSVSTGELFF
TRBJ2-5,TRBD1,TRBV29-1,CSVGDMTGGGETQYF
TRBJ1-3,NA,TRBV6-1,CASSGSNSGSGNTIYF
TRBJ2-5,TRBD1,TRBV15,CATSRDRDRQETQYF
TRBJ1-6,TRBD1,TRBV6-5,CASSYSTGGGSPLHF
TRBJ1-2,NA,TRBV27,CASSFGRMYGYTF
TRBJ2-1,NA,TRBV5-1,CASSWTDNEQFF
TRBJ2-1,NA,TRBV3-1/TRBV3-2,CASSQDSSGYSYNEQFF
TRBJ2-3,NA,TRBV24-1,CATTYRDIYTDTQYF
TRBJ1-1,TRBD1,TRBV5-4,CASRDRRNRGRGTEAFF
TRBJ2-7,NA,TRBV30,CAWSVLLGYEQYF
TRBJ1-4,NA,TRBV6-5,CASSRTANNEKLFF